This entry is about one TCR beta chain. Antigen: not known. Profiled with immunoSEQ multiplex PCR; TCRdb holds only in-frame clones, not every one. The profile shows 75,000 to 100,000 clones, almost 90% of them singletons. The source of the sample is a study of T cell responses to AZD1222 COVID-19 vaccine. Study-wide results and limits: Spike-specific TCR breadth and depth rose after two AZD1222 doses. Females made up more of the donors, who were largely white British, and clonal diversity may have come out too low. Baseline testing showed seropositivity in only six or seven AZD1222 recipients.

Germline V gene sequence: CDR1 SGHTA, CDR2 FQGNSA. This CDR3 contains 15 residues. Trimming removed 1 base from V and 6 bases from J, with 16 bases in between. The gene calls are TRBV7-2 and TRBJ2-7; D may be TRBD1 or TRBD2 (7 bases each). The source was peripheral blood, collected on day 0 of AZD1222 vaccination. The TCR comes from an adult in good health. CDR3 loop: CASSLVRIRGGEQYF. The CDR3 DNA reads TGTGCCAGCAGCTTAGTCCGCATCAGGGGGGGCGAGCAGTACTTC.